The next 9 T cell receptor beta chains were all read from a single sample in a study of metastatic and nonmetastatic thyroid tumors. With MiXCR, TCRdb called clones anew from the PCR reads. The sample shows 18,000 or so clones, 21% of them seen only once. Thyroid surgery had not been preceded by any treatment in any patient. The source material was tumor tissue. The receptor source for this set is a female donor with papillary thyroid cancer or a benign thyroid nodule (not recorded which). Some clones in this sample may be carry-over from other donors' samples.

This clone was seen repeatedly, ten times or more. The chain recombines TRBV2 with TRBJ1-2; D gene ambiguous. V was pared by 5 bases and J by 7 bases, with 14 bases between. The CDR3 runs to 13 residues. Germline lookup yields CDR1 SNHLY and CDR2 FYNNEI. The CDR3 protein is CASSFTHSSGYTF. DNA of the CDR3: TGTGCCAGCAGTTTTACTCACTCCAGTGGCTACACCTTC.

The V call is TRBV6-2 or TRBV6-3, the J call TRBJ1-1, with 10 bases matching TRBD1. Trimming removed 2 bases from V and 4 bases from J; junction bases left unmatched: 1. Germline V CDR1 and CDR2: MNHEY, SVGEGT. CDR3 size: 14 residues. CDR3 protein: CASSYGQGGTEAFF. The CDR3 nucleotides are TGTGCCAGCAGTTACGGACAGGGGGGCACTGAAGCTTTCTTT.

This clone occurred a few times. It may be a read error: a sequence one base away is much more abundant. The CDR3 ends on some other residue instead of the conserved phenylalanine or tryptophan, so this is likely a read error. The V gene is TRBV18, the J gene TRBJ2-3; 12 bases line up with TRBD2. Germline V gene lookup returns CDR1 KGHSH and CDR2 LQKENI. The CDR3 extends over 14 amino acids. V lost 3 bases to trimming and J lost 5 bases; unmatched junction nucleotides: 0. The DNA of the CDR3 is TGTGCCAGCTCACCGGGACTAGCGGGAGATACGCAGTATCTT. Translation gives CASSPGLAGDTQYL.

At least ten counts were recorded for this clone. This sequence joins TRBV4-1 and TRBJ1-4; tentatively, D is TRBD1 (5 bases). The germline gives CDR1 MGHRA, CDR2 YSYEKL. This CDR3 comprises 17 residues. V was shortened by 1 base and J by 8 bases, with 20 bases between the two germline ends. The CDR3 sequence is CASSQGFSRQGSEKLFF. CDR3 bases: TGCGCCAGCAGCCAAGGTTTCTCCCGGCAGGGAAGCGAAAAACTGTTTTTT.

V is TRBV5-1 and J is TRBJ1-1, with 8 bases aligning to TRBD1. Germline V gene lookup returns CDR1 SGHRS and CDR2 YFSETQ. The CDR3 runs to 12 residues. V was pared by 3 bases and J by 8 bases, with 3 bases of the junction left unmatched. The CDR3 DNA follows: TGCGCCAGCAGCTCAGGACAGGGCGAAGCTTTCTTT. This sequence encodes CASSSGQGEAFF.

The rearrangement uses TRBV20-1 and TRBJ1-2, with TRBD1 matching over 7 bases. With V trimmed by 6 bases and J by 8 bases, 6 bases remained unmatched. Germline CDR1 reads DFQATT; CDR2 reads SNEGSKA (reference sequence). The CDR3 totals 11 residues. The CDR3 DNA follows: TGCAGTGCGCGACAGGGACCCGGCTACACCTTC. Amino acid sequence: CSARQGPGYTF.

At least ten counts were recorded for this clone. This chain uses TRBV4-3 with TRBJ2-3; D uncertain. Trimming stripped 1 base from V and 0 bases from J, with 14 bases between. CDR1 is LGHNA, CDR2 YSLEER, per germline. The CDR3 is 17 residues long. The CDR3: CASSQVWRTSSTDTQYF. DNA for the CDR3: TGCGCCAGCAGCCAAGTTTGGCGGACGTCTAGCACAGATACGCAGTATTTT.

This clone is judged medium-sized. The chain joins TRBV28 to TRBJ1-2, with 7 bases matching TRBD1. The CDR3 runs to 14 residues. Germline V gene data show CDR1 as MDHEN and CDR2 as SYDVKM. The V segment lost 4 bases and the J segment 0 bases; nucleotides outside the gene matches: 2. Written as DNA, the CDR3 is TGTGCCAGCAGTTCCGGGACAGCTAACTATGGCTACACCTTC. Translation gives CASSSGTANYGYTF.

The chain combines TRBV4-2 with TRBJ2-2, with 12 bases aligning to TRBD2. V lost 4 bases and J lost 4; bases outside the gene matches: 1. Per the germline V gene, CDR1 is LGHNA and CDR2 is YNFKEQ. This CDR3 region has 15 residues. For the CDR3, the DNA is TGTGCCAGCAGCCCGGGACTAGCGGGCACCGGGGAGCTGTTTTTT. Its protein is CASSPGLAGTGELFF.